The 17 T cell receptor beta chains given below trace back to one sample, sequenced in a study. Amplification of TRBV12-4/TRBJ1-2 clonotypes used adaptor-ligated barcode primers. TCRdb ran MiXCR on the multiplex PCR reads and lists one entry per CDR3 protein. The sample yields under 350 distinct CDR3 sequences, around 6% seen once. Input material: memory CD4+ T cells sorted from blood. Sample subset: memory CD4+ T cells, CD4+CD45RO+CD25-. These receptors were obtained from a female donor with breast cancer.

This clonotype is medium-sized by share. Mismatch with germline at one junction end may stem from a read error. The chain links TRBV12-3 or TRBV12-4 to TRBJ1-2, with D perhaps matching TRBD1 (5 bases). The CDR3 is made up of 13 amino acids. The CDR3 DNA sequence: TGTGACAGCAGTCTGCAGGGTAACTATGGCTACACCTTC. Translating it yields CDSSLQGNYGYTF.

This clonotype is categorized as medium-sized. This rearrangement joins TRBV12-3 or TRBV12-4 to TRBJ1-2; D might be TRBD1 (5 bases). Trimming stripped 4 bases from V and 8 bases from J, with 17 bases between. The CDR3 length is 14 residues. The CDR3 coding sequence is TGTGCCAGCAGTTCTGCAGGGCGAACCTTCGGCTACACCTTC. The encoded protein is CASSSAGRTFGYTF.

This clonotype is large. The chain employs TRBV12-3 or TRBV12-4 and TRBJ1-2; 7 bases agree with TRBD1. This CDR3 has 13 residues. J was trimmed by 4 bases and V by 8 bases; bases with no gene match: 7. CDR3 protein: CASHRGAGYGYTF. CDR3 nucleotide sequence: TGTGCCAGCCACAGGGGCGCGGGCTATGGCTACACCTTC.

This clonotype rates as large. The genes are TRBV12-3 or TRBV12-4 and TRBJ1-2; D not certain. The CDR3 consists of 13 residues. The ends were cut back, 3 bases at V and 6 bases at J, with 11 bases in the middle. The CDR3 spells CASSFPVVDGYTF. CDR3 nucleotides: TGTGCCAGCAGTTTCCCGGTGGTTGATGGCTACACCTTC.

This clonotype is medium-sized in the sample. This rearrangement joins TRBV12-3 or TRBV12-4 to TRBJ1-2, with D uncertain. This CDR3 comprises 14 residues. The V gene lost 5 bases and the J gene lost 7 bases, with 17 bases spanning the gap. Here the CDR3 reads CASSLIGPGFGYTF. The CDR3 DNA reads TGTGCCAGCAGTCTCATCGGACCGGGCTTTGGCTACACCTTC.

This clonotype is medium-sized by share. The V and J genes are TRBV12-3 or TRBV12-4 and TRBJ1-2; D unresolved. This CDR3 contains 12 residues. V gave up 3 bases and J gave up 2 bases, with 4 bases separating them. The CDR3 loop is CASSFMNYGYTF. The CDR3 coding sequence is TGTGCCAGCAGTTTCATGAACTATGGCTACACCTTC.

Within the sample, this clonotype is medium-sized. The chain combines TRBV12-3 or TRBV12-4 with TRBJ1-2, with D possibly matching TRBD1 (6 bases). The length of the CDR3 is 13 residues. V was shortened by 1 base and J by 8 bases, with 11 bases between the two germline ends. CDR3 nucleotide sequence: TGTGCCAGCAGTTTAGAGGCAGGGGAGGGCTACACCTTC. It encodes CASSLEAGEGYTF.

This clonotype is judged large (0.1 to 1%). This chain joins TRBV12-3 or TRBV12-4 and TRBJ1-2; D is unclear. This CDR3 contains 14 residues. Between the trimmed V and J ends, which lost 4 bases and 0 bases, there was a span of 9 bases. CDR3 region: CASSSLGTNYGYTF. CDR3 nucleotides: TGTGCCAGCAGTTCTTTGGGCACTAACTATGGCTACACCTTC.

This clonotype has ten or more counts. The chain couples TRBV12-3 or TRBV12-4 to TRBJ1-2, with D unresolved. The CDR3 sequence is 11 residues long. V dropped 11 bases and J dropped 7 bases, with 14 bases sitting between them. CDR3 region: CAVGPVGGYTF. In nucleotides, the CDR3 is TGTGCCGTAGGCCCGGTGGGTGGCTACACCTTC.

This clonotype ranks as medium-sized. The chain combines TRBV12-3 or TRBV12-4 with TRBJ1-2; D may be TRBD1 (5 bases). The CDR3 consists of 14 residues. V was pared by 6 bases and J by 0 bases, with 11 bases between. Written as DNA, the CDR3 is TGTGCCAGCAGCGTACAAGGGGCTAACTATGGCTACACCTTC. It encodes CASSVQGANYGYTF.

In this sample, this clonotype is medium-sized. The J gene is TRBJ1-2, the V gene TRBV12-3 or TRBV12-4; D is undetermined. The CDR3 length is 15 residues. The ends were cut back, 6 bases at V and 8 bases at J, with 22 bases in the middle. The CDR3 protein is CASSPSMGIERGYTF. The CDR3 bases are TGTGCCAGCAGCCCCTCCATGGGAATAGAACGAGGCTACACCTTC.

This clonotype is large. This sequence joins TRBV12-3 or TRBV12-4 and TRBJ1-2; D gene uncertain. V dropped 4 bases and J dropped 4 bases, with 10 bases sitting between them. The CDR3 length is 13 residues. The CDR3 is CASSSNNGYGYTF. The CDR3 region has the DNA TGTGCCAGCAGTTCAAACAACGGCTATGGCTACACCTTC.

Relative to its sample, this clonotype is large (0.1 to 1%). V gene TRBV12-3 or TRBV12-4 combines with J gene TRBJ1-2; TRBD1 matches 9 bases. The V gene end was trimmed by 6 bases and the J gene end by 8 bases; junction bases not matched to a gene: 10. The CDR3 length is 14 residues. DNA of the CDR3: TGTGCCAGCAGCGATCCGGGACAGGGTTACGGCTACACCTTC. Translated: CASSDPGQGYGYTF.

This clonotype is termed medium-sized. This chain uses TRBV12-3 or TRBV12-4 with TRBJ1-2; D perhaps matches TRBD1 (5 bases). The CDR3 loop spans 17 amino acids. Deletions cut 6 bases from V and 0 bases from J, with 20 bases between. In DNA form, the CDR3 reads TGTGCCAGCAGCCCGTTTCAAACAGGCCTTCCTAACTATGGCTACACCTTC. It encodes CASSPFQTGLPNYGYTF.

This clonotype is medium-sized. J is TRBJ1-2 and V is TRBV12-3 or TRBV12-4; TRBD1 agrees at 9 bases. V was pared by 5 bases and J by 5 bases, with 3 bases of the junction left unmatched. This CDR3 is 13 amino acids long. The chain's CDR3 is CASSPGQGYGYTF. DNA for the CDR3: TGTGCCAGCAGTCCGGGACAGGGTTATGGCTACACCTTC.

By share, this clonotype ranks as large. The V call is TRBV12-3 or TRBV12-4, the J call TRBJ1-2; TRBD1 matches 8 bases. Losses at the gene ends were 5 bases for V and 6 bases for J; bases not matched to a gene: 11. The CDR3 has 15 residues. The DNA for the CDR3 is TGTGCCAGCAGTCTAATCGGACAGGGCTTGGATGGCTACACCTTC. Translated, it gives CASSLIGQGLDGYTF.

This clonotype is categorized as large. The gene calls are TRBV12-3 or TRBV12-4 and TRBJ1-2, with D perhaps matching TRBD1 (6 bases). This CDR3 is built from 13 residues. The V end was cut by 3 bases, the J end by 10 bases, with 15 bases between. CDR3 amino acids: CASSFDRRSIYTF. The CDR3 nucleotides read TGTGCCAGCAGTTTCGACAGGAGGAGTATCTACACCTTC.